The subject of this entry is one TCR beta chain. As originally analysed: Estimation of nucleated cell counts relied on the amplification of reference gene primers. Generated by immunoSEQ multiplex PCR, the TCRdb table keeps only in-frame clones and is missing some. V, J and clone size are taken as reported in that table, and D and trimming were inferred from the DNA itself. The data show around 41,000 clones, with around 81% seen just once and 35% to 55% held by the top ten. The sample belongs to a study of blood T cell repertoires in COVID-19. Study overall: Material from acute and convalescent COVID-19 was sourced from the United States, Italy and Spain. T cells, B-cell-depleted T cells, or PBMCs supplied cDNA or gDNA.

This TCR was recovered from an elderly woman with acute or convalescent COVID-19. The sequencing sample was made of peripheral blood.

The CDR3 region is CASSSRMVRPGEKLFF. The CDR3 DNA reads as TGTGCCAGCAGTTCCCGGATGGTGAGGCCGGGTGAAAAACTGTTTTTT. The genes are TRBV27 and TRBJ1-4; D gene unclear. CDR3 size: 16 residues. The germline CDR1 and CDR2 sequences are MNHEY and SMNVEV (reference sequence). V was cut by 4 bases and J by 7 bases, with 19 bases left in between.